The clone carrying this T cell receptor (beta chain) occurred many times. Other DNA sequences in this specimen translate into the identical CDR3. Donors had no recently reported acute infections or vaccinations and were HIV-negative. This sample is part of a study of shared clonotypes between healthy human individuals. Under the authors' procedure: Filtering of immunoSEQ junctional sequences could not match full-length read filtering. Measured with immunoSEQ multiplex PCR; TCRdb has only the in-frame clones, and not every one. V, J and clone size reflect that table, while D and trimming were determined from the DNA. The data show 450,000 to 500,000 clones, around 85% seen once. Germline CDR1 SGHVS, CDR2 FQNEAQ. The CDR3 loop spans 16 amino acids. The ends were cut back, 5 bases at V and 2 bases at J, with 19 bases in the middle.

The sample taken for sequencing was PBMCs. V usage is TRBV7-8 and J usage is TRBJ2-7; perhaps D is TRBD1 or TRBD2 (5 bases each). The TCR sequence derives from a woman in her 40s in good health. Some clones in this sample may be carry-over from other donors' samples. This CDR3 reads CASSLRSGTSTYEQYF. CDR3 DNA sequence: TGTGCCAGCAGCCTAAGGTCGGGGACCTCAACCTACGAGCAGTACTTC.